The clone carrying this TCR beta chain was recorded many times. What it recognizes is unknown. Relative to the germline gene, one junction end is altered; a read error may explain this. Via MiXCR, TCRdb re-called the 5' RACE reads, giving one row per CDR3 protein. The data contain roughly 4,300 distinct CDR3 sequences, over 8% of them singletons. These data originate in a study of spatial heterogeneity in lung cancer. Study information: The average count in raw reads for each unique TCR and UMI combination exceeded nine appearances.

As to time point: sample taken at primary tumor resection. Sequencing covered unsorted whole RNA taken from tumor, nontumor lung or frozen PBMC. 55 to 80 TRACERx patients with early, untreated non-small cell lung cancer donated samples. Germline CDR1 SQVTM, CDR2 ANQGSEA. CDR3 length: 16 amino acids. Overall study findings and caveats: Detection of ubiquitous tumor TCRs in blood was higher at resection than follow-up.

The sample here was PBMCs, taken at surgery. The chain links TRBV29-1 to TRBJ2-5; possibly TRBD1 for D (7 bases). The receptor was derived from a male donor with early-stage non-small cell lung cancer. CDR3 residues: CSVEGQVLRGMETQYF. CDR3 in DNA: TGCAGCGTCGAAGGACAGGTACTTCGGGGGATGGAGACCCAGTACTTC.